In this sample, the clone carrying this T cell receptor (beta chain) turned up once. In the original processing: Amplification of reference gene primers was used by the study to estimate nucleated cell counts. Clones were read by immunoSEQ multiplex PCR, and TCRdb kept only the in-frame ones, dropping some. The V and J calls and clone size come from that table; D and trimming were worked out from the DNA. Of some 40,000 clones in the sample, approximately 86% are singletons; the top ten hold 19%. This CDR3 has 15 residues. Germline V gene lookup returns CDR1 MDHEN and CDR2 SYDVKM. Trimming left V 1 base short and J 1 base short, with 8 bases between. The data are from a study of blood T cell repertoires in COVID-19. Study-level background: T cells, B-cell-depleted T cells, or PBMCs supplied cDNA or gDNA.

V is TRBV28 and J is TRBJ1-5; TRBD1 might be the D (6 bases). The sequence was collected from a man aged 65 to 79 with acute or convalescent COVID-19. The specimen was peripheral blood. The CDR3 region is CASSLYQGSNQPQHF. The DNA for the CDR3 is TGTGCCAGCAGTTTATACCAGGGGAGCAATCAGCCCCAGCATTTT.